This is a list of T cell receptor beta chains from one sample in a study of glioma-infiltrating T cells after dendritic cell vaccination. TCRdb's table, derived via immunoSEQ multiplex PCR, lists solely in-frame clones and lacks some. This table has 70,000 to 95,000 clones, roughly 84% appearing once. Sequencing used blood, obtained after dendritic cell vaccination. These receptors were taken from a human donor with glioblastoma. Both conserved end residues are part of each CDR3. The D gene is left open where the match is weak. The size of a clone is reported for some rows only, either as once, few or many, or as a class for expanded clones.

TGTGCCAGCAGCAAGACACGTAATCAGCCCCAGCATTTT,CASSKTRNQPQHF,NA,once,TRBV7-9,TRBJ1-5
TGTGCCAGCAGGAGGGGGCAGCCGAACACTGAAGCTTTCTTT,CASRRGQPNTEAFF,TRBD1,once,TRBV7-9,TRBJ1-1
TGTGCCAGCAGCCCAAAGGCGAGCGGGGGGAGCACAGATACGCAGTATTTT,CASSPKASGGSTDTQYF,TRBD2,NA,TRBV9,TRBJ2-3
TGCGCCAGCAGCCGCGAAGCGGGCGCTGCGGCCTACGAGCAGTACTTC,CASSREAGAAAYEQYF,NA,NA,TRBV5-1,TRBJ2-7
TGCGCCAGCAGCCCCCCAGACTACCGGGAGAACGAGCAGTACTTC,CASSPPDYRENEQYF,NA,NA,TRBV5-1,TRBJ2-7
TGTGCCAGCAGCTCGGGACAGGGATACAATGAGCAGTTCTTC,CASSSGQGYNEQFF,TRBD1,NA,TRBV7-8,TRBJ2-1
TGTGCCTCCCAGGGAATCTCTGGGGCCAACGTCCTGACTTTC,CASQGISGANVLTF,NA,NA,TRBV30,TRBJ2-6
TGTGCCAGCAGTGAAGCGCGGCCCCTACAAGAGACCCAGTACTTC,CASSEARPLQETQYF,NA,NA,TRBV2,TRBJ2-5
TGTGCCAGCAGCCAAGAGGTAGCGGGAGCGCCCAAAAACATTCAGTACTTC,CASSQEVAGAPKNIQYF,TRBD2,NA,TRBV4-2,TRBJ2-4
TGTGCCAGCTCACCCACCCGGGTAGAACCCTACGAGCAGTACTTC,CASSPTRVEPYEQYF,NA,NA,TRBV18,TRBJ2-7
TGTGCCAGTAGTATCAGGGTTTCAGGGACTTCCAATCAGCCCCAGCATTTT,CASSIRVSGTSNQPQHF,NA,NA,TRBV19,TRBJ1-5
TGTGCCAGCAGCTTGGTACTAGATGTGACCCAGTACTTC,CASSLVLDVTQYF,NA,once,TRBV5-6,TRBJ2-5
TGTGCCAGCTCACTCCAGGGTACGGGAGCTTTCTTT,CASSLQGTGAFF,NA,NA,TRBV18,TRBJ1-1
TGCGCCACCAGCCCCCGGGACAACTACAATGAGCAGTTCTTC,CATSPRDNYNEQFF,NA,few,TRBV5-1,TRBJ2-1
TGTGCCAGCAGTGGGACAGGGGGCAATCAGCCCCAGCATTTT,CASSGTGGNQPQHF,TRBD1,NA,TRBV6-1,TRBJ1-5
TGCGCCAGCAGCTCTATATCCTCCACAGATACGCAGTATTTT,CASSSISSTDTQYF,NA,NA,TRBV5-1,TRBJ2-3
TGTGCCATCAGTGATGGGCAGAACACTGAAGCTTTCTTT,CAISDGQNTEAFF,NA,once,TRBV10-3,TRBJ1-1
TGTGCCAGCAGCTTAACTACAGACAGGGTAAATGAGCAGTTCTTC,CASSLTTDRVNEQFF,TRBD1,NA,TRBV5-6,TRBJ2-1
TGTGCCAGCAGGGGGGGTGGACAGGTTTTTACCTACACCTTC,CASRGGGQVFTYTF,TRBD1,NA,TRBV6-5,TRBJ1-2
TGTGCCAGCAGCTTAGTATCAGGGGGCCCGAGAGATACGCAGTATTTT,CASSLVSGGPRDTQYF,TRBD1,once,TRBV7-8,TRBJ2-3
TGCAGTGCTGGGGGGGGAGAAGCTTTCTTT,CSAGGGEAFF,NA,NA,TRBV20-1,TRBJ1-1
TGTGCCAGTAGTATGGCAGGGGCTGGCACAGATACGCAGTATTTT,CASSMAGAGTDTQYF,NA,few,TRBV19,TRBJ2-3
TGTGCCAGCAGCTTGGATGGAGTAAATGAGCAGTTCTTC,CASSLDGVNEQFF,NA,NA,TRBV11-2,TRBJ2-1
TGTGCCAGCAGTGAATTCGGACAGGGGGCAGGCACAGATACGCAGTATTTT,CASSEFGQGAGTDTQYF,TRBD1,NA,TRBV2,TRBJ2-3
TGTGCCAGCTCACGGGACACCCTCATGGGAGGCTACACCTTC,CASSRDTLMGGYTF,NA,NA,TRBV6-5,TRBJ1-2
TGCGCCAGCAGCTTGGCAGACAATGAGCAGTTCTTC,CASSLADNEQFF,NA,NA,TRBV5-1,TRBJ2-1
TGTGCCAGTAGTACCCCCGGGGGAGGGGGGAATTTTCAGCCCCAGCATTTT,CASSTPGGGGNFQPQHF,NA,NA,TRBV19,TRBJ1-5
TGCGCCAGCAGCCAAGGTTCGGGGTATGAGTACTCTGGAAACACCATATATTTT,CASSQGSGYEYSGNTIYF,NA,NA,TRBV4-3,TRBJ1-3
TGTGCCAGCAGTTTCACCCCGGGGACAGGGTACGAAAAACTGTTTTTT,CASSFTPGTGYEKLFF,TRBD1,once,TRBV27,TRBJ1-4
TGTGCCACCAGCAGAGATCGGACTAGCGGGAAGGATGTTGAGCAGTTCTTC,CATSRDRTSGKDVEQFF,TRBD2,NA,TRBV15,TRBJ2-1
TGTGCCAGTAGTCCCCTAGCGGGGGAATTGGGGGCCGACGTCCTGACTTTC,CASSPLAGELGADVLTF,TRBD2,NA,TRBV19,TRBJ2-6
TGTGCCAGCTCACCACCGACAGGGGACTATGGCTACACCTTC,CASSPPTGDYGYTF,TRBD1,NA,TRBV18,TRBJ1-2
TGTGCCAGCAGTCTAAGCGGGGGGACATTAGTCTCCTACGAGCAGTACTTC,CASSLSGGTLVSYEQYF,TRBD2,NA,TRBV5-4,TRBJ2-7
TGTGCCTGGAGTAGGGGGACGGTCAAAAATCAGCCCCAGCATTTT,CAWSRGTVKNQPQHF,NA,NA,TRBV30,TRBJ1-5
TGCGCCAGTACCCGGGACTTCTCCTACAATGAGCAGTTCTTC,CASTRDFSYNEQFF,NA,NA,TRBV5-1,TRBJ2-1
TGTGCCAGCAGTGAAGCCCCAGGGGGTGTAGCAGATACGCAGTATTTT,CASSEAPGGVADTQYF,TRBD1,NA,TRBV6-1,TRBJ2-3
TGTGCCAGCAGCGTAGGTTGGGCAGGGAACTCCTACGAGCAGTACTTC,CASSVGWAGNSYEQYF,NA,NA,TRBV9,TRBJ2-7
TGTGCCAGCAGCCGGGGAACCGGGACTAGCGGGGGTTTCACAGATACGCAGTATTTT,CASSRGTGTSGGFTDTQYF,TRBD2,NA,TRBV4-2,TRBJ2-3
TGCGCCAGCAGCTTGGTAGCGGGGGGGCCATCGGCAGATACGCAGTATTTT,CASSLVAGGPSADTQYF,TRBD2,NA,TRBV5-1,TRBJ2-3
TGTGCCAGCAGTTTAGGGGGGAGCTTGCCCTACGAGCAGTACTTC,CASSLGGSLPYEQYF,NA,NA,TRBV27,TRBJ2-7
TGCGCCAGCAGCTTGTACTCGGCCAGGGGCGGAGAGCAGTACTTC,CASSLYSARGGEQYF,NA,once,TRBV5-1,TRBJ2-7
TGTGCCAGCAGTTACCTGGGGACTAGCGGATACAATGAGCAGTTCTTC,CASSYLGTSGYNEQFF,TRBD2,NA,TRBV6-5,TRBJ2-1
TGCGCCAGCAGCGACGGGGTCATTCAGTACTTC,CASSDGVIQYF,NA,once,TRBV5-1,TRBJ2-4
TGTGCCAGCAAGGACAGGGGGCAGAAACTGTTTTTT,CASKDRGQKLFF,TRBD1,NA,TRBV2,TRBJ1-4
TGTGCCAGCCTTCAGGGGTATAATTCACCCCTCCACTTT,CASLQGYNSPLHF,NA,once,TRBV6-5,TRBJ1-6